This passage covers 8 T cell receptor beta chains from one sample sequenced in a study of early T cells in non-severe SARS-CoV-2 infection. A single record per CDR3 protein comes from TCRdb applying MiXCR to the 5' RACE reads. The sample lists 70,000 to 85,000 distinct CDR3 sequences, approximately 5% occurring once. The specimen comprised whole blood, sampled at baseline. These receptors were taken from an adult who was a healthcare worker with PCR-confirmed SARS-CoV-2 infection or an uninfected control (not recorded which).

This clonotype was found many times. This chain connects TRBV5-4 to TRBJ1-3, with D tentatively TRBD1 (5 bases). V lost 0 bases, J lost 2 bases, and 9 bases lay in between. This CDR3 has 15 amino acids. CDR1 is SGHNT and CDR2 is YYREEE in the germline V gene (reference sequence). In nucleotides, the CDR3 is TGTGCCAGCAGCTTGGCCCGAGGGGCTGGAAACACCATATATTTT. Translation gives CASSLARGAGNTIYF.

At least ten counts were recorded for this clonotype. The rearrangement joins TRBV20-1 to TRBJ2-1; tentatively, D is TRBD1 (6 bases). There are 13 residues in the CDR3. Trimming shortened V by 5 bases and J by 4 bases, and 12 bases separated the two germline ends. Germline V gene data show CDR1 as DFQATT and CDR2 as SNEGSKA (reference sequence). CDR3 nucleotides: TGCAGTGCTCCCAGGACAGCATACAATGAGCAGTTCTTC. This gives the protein CSAPRTAYNEQFF.

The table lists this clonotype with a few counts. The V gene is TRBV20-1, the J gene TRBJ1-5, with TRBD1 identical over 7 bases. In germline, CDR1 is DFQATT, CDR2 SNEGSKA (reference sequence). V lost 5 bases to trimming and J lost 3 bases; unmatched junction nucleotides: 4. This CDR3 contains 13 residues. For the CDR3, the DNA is TGCAGTGCTGGGACAGCCCTCAATCAGCCCCAGCATTTT. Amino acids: CSAGTALNQPQHF.

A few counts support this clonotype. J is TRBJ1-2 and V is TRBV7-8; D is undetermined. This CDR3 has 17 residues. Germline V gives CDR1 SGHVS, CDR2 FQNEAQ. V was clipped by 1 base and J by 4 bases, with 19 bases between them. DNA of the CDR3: TGTGCCAGCAGCTTAGGAGCCCAGACCGGATCTATCTATGGCTACACCTTC. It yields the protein CASSLGAQTGSIYGYTF.

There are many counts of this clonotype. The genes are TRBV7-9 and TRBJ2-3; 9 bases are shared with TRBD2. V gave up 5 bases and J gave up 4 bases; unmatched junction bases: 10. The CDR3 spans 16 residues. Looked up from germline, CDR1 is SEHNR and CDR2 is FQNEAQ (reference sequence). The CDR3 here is CASSPLAGVAADTQYF. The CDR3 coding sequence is TGTGCCAGCAGCCCCTTAGCGGGAGTGGCGGCAGATACGCAGTATTTT.

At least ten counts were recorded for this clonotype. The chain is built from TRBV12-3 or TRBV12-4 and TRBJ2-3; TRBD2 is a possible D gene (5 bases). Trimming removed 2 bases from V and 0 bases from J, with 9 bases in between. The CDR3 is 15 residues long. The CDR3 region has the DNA TGTGCCAGCAGTTTAAACCTAGCTAGCACAGATACGCAGTATTTT. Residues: CASSLNLASTDTQYF.

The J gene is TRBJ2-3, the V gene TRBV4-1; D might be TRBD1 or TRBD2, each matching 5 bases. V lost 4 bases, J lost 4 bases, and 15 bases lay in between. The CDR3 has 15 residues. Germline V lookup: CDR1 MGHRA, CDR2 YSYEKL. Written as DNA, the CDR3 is TGCGCCAGCAGCCCCCGGGACCGCCCCCCAGATACGCAGTATTTT. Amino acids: CASSPRDRPPDTQYF.

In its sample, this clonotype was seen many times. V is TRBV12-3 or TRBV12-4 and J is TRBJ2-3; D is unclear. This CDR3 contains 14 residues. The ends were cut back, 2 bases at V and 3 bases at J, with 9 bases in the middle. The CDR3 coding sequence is TGTGCCAGCAGTTTATTTCGTGGGACAGATACGCAGTATTTT. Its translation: CASSLFRGTDTQYF.